The rows below give T cell receptor beta chains drawn from one sample of a study of beta chain features in type 1 diabetes. Measured with immunoSEQ multiplex PCR; TCRdb has only the in-frame clones, and not every one. The table shows 52,000 or so clones, with about 50% occurring only once. The sequencing input was Tregs from blood. The receptor set was obtained from a woman between 35 and 50 years old with type 1 diabetes. CDR3s include the opening cysteine and the closing phenylalanine or tryptophan. D genes are given only for firm matches. Clone size appears in some rows only: once, few, many, or a class for an expanded clone.

V gene: TRBV7-3
clone size: few
J gene: TRBJ2-1
D gene: TRBD2
CDR3 DNA: TGTGCCAGCAGGTCGCCTAGCGGGAACTCCTACAATGAGCAGTTCTTC
CDR3 protein: CASRSPSGNSYNEQFF

V gene: TRBV7-3
clone size: -
J gene: TRBJ2-1
D gene: TRBD2
CDR3 DNA: TGTGCCAGCAGCTTAATGGGGGAGGGTGGCGGGGAGCAGTTCTTC
CDR3 protein: CASSLMGEGGGEQFF

V gene: TRBV28
clone size: -
J gene: TRBJ1-6
D gene: -
CDR3 DNA: TGTGCCAGCAGTTTCGGGGGCTATAATTCACCCCTCCACTTT
CDR3 protein: CASSFGGYNSPLHF

V gene: TRBV6-5
clone size: -
J gene: TRBJ1-2
D gene: -
CDR3 DNA: TGTGCCAGCAGTTACTCGAGAGGTGACGGCTACACCTTC
CDR3 protein: CASSYSRGDGYTF

V gene: TRBV7-2
clone size: -
J gene: TRBJ1-2
D gene: -
CDR3 DNA: TGTGCCAGCAGCTCGGGGGGACGGATGGTCTATGGCTACACCTTC
CDR3 protein: CASSSGGRMVYGYTF

V gene: TRBV6-5
clone size: -
J gene: TRBJ2-7
D gene: -
CDR3 DNA: TGTGCCAGCAGAGCCTCACCAGAGAGCGGATACGAGCAGTACTTC
CDR3 protein: CASRASPESGYEQYF

V gene: TRBV6-5
clone size: -
J gene: TRBJ2-5
D gene: TRBD1
CDR3 DNA: TGTGCCAGCAGTTACAGGGGACAGGCCCAAGAGACCCAGTACTTC
CDR3 protein: CASSYRGQAQETQYF

V gene: TRBV29-1
clone size: few
J gene: TRBJ2-3
D gene: TRBD2
CDR3 DNA: TGCAGCGGCCGGGAGGCGAATACAGATACGCAGTATTTT
CDR3 protein: CSGREANTDTQYF

V gene: TRBV9
clone size: -
J gene: TRBJ2-1
D gene: TRBD2
CDR3 DNA: TGTGCCAGCAGCGTAGAACTAGCGGACTACAATGAGCAGTTCTTC
CDR3 protein: CASSVELADYNEQFF

V gene: TRBV19
clone size: -
J gene: TRBJ2-2
D gene: TRBD2
CDR3 DNA: TGTGCCAGTAGTGAGACTAGCGGGGGCACCGGGGAGCTGTTTTTT
CDR3 protein: CASSETSGGTGELFF

V gene: TRBV18
clone size: -
J gene: TRBJ2-7
D gene: -
CDR3 DNA: TGTGCCAGCTCACCCCAGGCTAGCTACGAGCAGTACTTC
CDR3 protein: CASSPQASYEQYF

V gene: TRBV2
clone size: -
J gene: TRBJ1-6
D gene: -
CDR3 DNA: TGTGCCAGCAGTGTACCGGACACCTATTCACCCCTCCACTTT
CDR3 protein: CASSVPDTYSPLHF

V gene: TRBV5-1
clone size: -
J gene: TRBJ1-5
D gene: -
CDR3 DNA: TGCGCCAGCAGCTTGGCGGTCAATCAGCCCCAGCATTTT
CDR3 protein: CASSLAVNQPQHF

V gene: TRBV19
clone size: -
J gene: TRBJ1-5
D gene: TRBD1
CDR3 DNA: TGTGCCAGTAGTACGGCGGAGGGGGCCAATCAGCCCCAGCATTTT
CDR3 protein: CASSTAEGANQPQHF

V gene: TRBV5-1
clone size: -
J gene: TRBJ2-5
D gene: -
CDR3 DNA: TGCGCCAGCAGCTCCAATCCGAGGGTTTCTGAGACCCAGTACTTC
CDR3 protein: CASSSNPRVSETQYF

V gene: TRBV29-1
clone size: -
J gene: TRBJ2-7
D gene: -
CDR3 DNA: TGCAGCGCCATCGGACAGAACGAGCAGTACTTC
CDR3 protein: CSAIGQNEQYF

V gene: TRBV2
clone size: -
J gene: TRBJ1-5
D gene: -
CDR3 DNA: TGTGCCAGCAGTCGGGACATCAAGGGCAATCAGCCCCAGCATTTT
CDR3 protein: CASSRDIKGNQPQHF

V gene: TRBV18
clone size: -
J gene: TRBJ2-1
D gene: TRBD1
CDR3 DNA: TGTGCCAGCTCATTCCCCGGGACAGGGGGCAATGAGCAGTTCTTC
CDR3 protein: CASSFPGTGGNEQFF

V gene: TRBV6-6
clone size: few
J gene: TRBJ2-7
D gene: -
CDR3 DNA: TGTGCCAGCAGTTACTTGGTCAGCGAGCAGTACTTC
CDR3 protein: CASSYLVSEQYF

V gene: TRBV18
clone size: -
J gene: TRBJ2-7
D gene: -
CDR3 DNA: TGTGCCAGCTCACTAGCCGGGACAAGCGCCTACGAGCAGTACTTC
CDR3 protein: CASSLAGTSAYEQYF

V gene: TRBV27
clone size: -
J gene: TRBJ1-2
D gene: TRBD1
CDR3 DNA: TGTGCCAGCTCGGTCAACCCTACAGGGGACTATGGCTACACCTTC
CDR3 protein: CASSVNPTGDYGYTF

V gene: TRBV7-2
clone size: -
J gene: TRBJ2-7
D gene: TRBD2
CDR3 DNA: TGTGCCAGCAGCTTAAGGCAGGGAGGGGAGCAGTACTTC
CDR3 protein: CASSLRQGGEQYF

V gene: TRBV28
clone size: -
J gene: TRBJ2-2
D gene: -
CDR3 DNA: TGTGCCAGCGCGGGTCGTCGCAGCACCGGGGAGCTGTTTTTT
CDR3 protein: CASAGRRSTGELFF

V gene: TRBV14
clone size: -
J gene: TRBJ2-6
D gene: TRBD2
CDR3 DNA: TGTGCCAGCAGCCACTCCTCAATGGGGGGGGTTCTGACTTTC
CDR3 protein: CASSHSSMGGVLTF

V gene: TRBV7-2
clone size: -
J gene: TRBJ1-1
D gene: -
CDR3 DNA: TGTGCCAGCAGCTTAGGAGTGGGGGCAGGGTCGAACACTGAAGCTTTCTTT
CDR3 protein: CASSLGVGAGSNTEAFF

V gene: TRBV21-1
clone size: few
J gene: TRBJ1-6
D gene: -
CDR3 DNA: TGTGCCAGCAGAGGACAGATAGCTACACTACATCATAATTCACCCCTCCACTTT
CDR3 protein: CASRGQIATLHHNSPLHF

V gene: TRBV7-9
clone size: -
J gene: TRBJ1-2
D gene: TRBD1
CDR3 DNA: TGTGCCAGCAGCTTAGAACAGGGGAGTTGGGATGGCTACACCTTC
CDR3 protein: CASSLEQGSWDGYTF

V gene: TRBV5-1
clone size: -
J gene: TRBJ2-1
D gene: -
CDR3 DNA: TGCGCCAGCAGCTGGGGAGCGGGCCTATACAATGAGCAGTTCTTC
CDR3 protein: CASSWGAGLYNEQFF

V gene: TRBV28
clone size: once
J gene: TRBJ2-7
D gene: -
CDR3 DNA: TGTGCCAGCAGTGCCCCTAGCCGGGGAAGACCCTACGAGCAGTACTTC
CDR3 protein: CASSAPSRGRPYEQYF

V gene: TRBV28
clone size: -
J gene: TRBJ1-1
D gene: -
CDR3 DNA: TGTGCCAGCAGGGCAGGGGTTAAGAACACTGAAGCTTTCTTT
CDR3 protein: CASRAGVKNTEAFF

V gene: TRBV9
clone size: -
J gene: TRBJ1-1
D gene: -
CDR3 DNA: TGTGCCAGCAGCGCGGGGGGCCCCAACACTGAAGCTTTCTTT
CDR3 protein: CASSAGGPNTEAFF

V gene: TRBV6-4
clone size: -
J gene: TRBJ2-1
D gene: -
CDR3 DNA: TGTGCCAGCAGTGACTTTGCGGGAAGTGGGAATGAGCAGTTCTTC
CDR3 protein: CASSDFAGSGNEQFF

V gene: TRBV7-2
clone size: -
J gene: TRBJ2-5
D gene: -
CDR3 DNA: TGTGCCAGCAGCGATGGACTTAACCTTCAAGAGACCCAGTACTTC
CDR3 protein: CASSDGLNLQETQYF

V gene: TRBV28
clone size: -
J gene: TRBJ1-2
D gene: -
CDR3 DNA: TGTGCCAGCAGTTCTAGTTGGAGAGGCTACACCTTC
CDR3 protein: CASSSSWRGYTF

V gene: TRBV5-4
clone size: -
J gene: TRBJ2-5
D gene: TRBD2
CDR3 DNA: TGTGCCAGCAGCTTGTCTAGCGGGGGCGGGGAGACCCAGTACTTC
CDR3 protein: CASSLSSGGGETQYF

V gene: TRBV21-1
clone size: -
J gene: TRBJ1-5
D gene: -
CDR3 DNA: TGTGCCAGCAGAGCAAGACTACTACATTGGCATCATCAGCCCCAGCATTTT
CDR3 protein: CASRARLLHWHHQPQHF

V gene: TRBV2
clone size: -
J gene: TRBJ2-1
D gene: TRBD1
CDR3 DNA: TGTGCCAGCCGAGGGACAGGGCAAAGCTCCTACAATGAGCAGTTCTTC
CDR3 protein: CASRGTGQSSYNEQFF

V gene: TRBV25-1
clone size: -
J gene: TRBJ2-1
D gene: -
CDR3 DNA: TGTGCCAGCAGTAAATCCGGGGCCTACAATGAGCAGTTCTTC
CDR3 protein: CASSKSGAYNEQFF

V gene: TRBV7-3
clone size: few
J gene: TRBJ2-3
D gene: TRBD2
CDR3 DNA: TGTGCCAGCAGCCTCGGGACTAGCGAGGCAGATACGCAGTATTTT
CDR3 protein: CASSLGTSEADTQYF

V gene: TRBV28
clone size: -
J gene: TRBJ2-7
D gene: -
CDR3 DNA: TGTGCCAGCAGTTTTTTCCTCTACGAGCAGTACTTC
CDR3 protein: CASSFFLYEQYF

V gene: TRBV7-2
clone size: -
J gene: TRBJ2-1
D gene: -
CDR3 DNA: TGTGCCAGCCACGCCGCCGGGAGGACAGATGAGCAGTTCTTC
CDR3 protein: CASHAAGRTDEQFF

V gene: TRBV4-1
clone size: -
J gene: TRBJ1-6
D gene: -
CDR3 DNA: TGCGCCAGCAGCCAATCTATGAGTTATAATTCACCCCTCCACTTT
CDR3 protein: CASSQSMSYNSPLHF

V gene: TRBV28
clone size: -
J gene: TRBJ2-3
D gene: -
CDR3 DNA: TGTGCCAGCATAGAGGACTACCGGTCCCCCACAGATACGCAGTATTTT
CDR3 protein: CASIEDYRSPTDTQYF

V gene: TRBV5-1
clone size: -
J gene: TRBJ1-5
D gene: -
CDR3 DNA: TGCGCCAGCAGCTTGGGGGCCCTGAATAGCAATCAGCCCCAGCATTTT
CDR3 protein: CASSLGALNSNQPQHF

V gene: TRBV6-1
clone size: -
J gene: TRBJ1-2
D gene: -
CDR3 DNA: TGTGCCAGCAGGCCGGGATATAACTATGGCTACACCTTC
CDR3 protein: CASRPGYNYGYTF

V gene: TRBV15
clone size: -
J gene: TRBJ2-2
D gene: -
CDR3 DNA: TGTGCCACCAGCAGATTCGGGGGAAACACCGGGGAGCTGTTTTTT
CDR3 protein: CATSRFGGNTGELFF

V gene: TRBV4-2
clone size: -
J gene: TRBJ1-5
D gene: -
CDR3 DNA: TGTGCCAGCAGCCAATCCCGGGATCAGCCCCAGCATTTT
CDR3 protein: CASSQSRDQPQHF

V gene: TRBV6-5
clone size: -
J gene: TRBJ1-1
D gene: -
CDR3 DNA: TGTGCCAGCAGAGTTGGGCATACGGCACCTGAAGCTTTCTTT
CDR3 protein: CASRVGHTAPEAFF

V gene: TRBV23-1
clone size: -
J gene: TRBJ1-2
D gene: TRBD1
CDR3 DNA: TGCGCCACCGCAGGGGGCGACTATGGCTACACCTTC
CDR3 protein: CATAGGDYGYTF

V gene: TRBV11-2
clone size: -
J gene: TRBJ2-3
D gene: -
CDR3 DNA: TGTGCCAGCAGCTTAGTGAGTTGGGAGAAGCAGGATACGCAGTATTTT
CDR3 protein: CASSLVSWEKQDTQYF

V gene: TRBV7-2
clone size: few
J gene: TRBJ1-1
D gene: TRBD1
CDR3 DNA: TGTGCCAGCAGCCTCCGACAGGGGTGGACTGAAGCTTTCTTT
CDR3 protein: CASSLRQGWTEAFF

V gene: TRBV7-8
clone size: -
J gene: TRBJ2-7
D gene: TRBD1
CDR3 DNA: TGTGCCAGCAGCCCGGGACAGGGGCTCTACGAGCAGTACTTC
CDR3 protein: CASSPGQGLYEQYF

V gene: TRBV5-1
clone size: -
J gene: TRBJ2-5
D gene: -
CDR3 DNA: TGCGCCAGCAGCGGTTGGGCGAATTTAGGGACCCAGTACTTC
CDR3 protein: CASSGWANLGTQYF

V gene: TRBV19
clone size: few
J gene: TRBJ1-5
D gene: TRBD1
CDR3 DNA: TGTGCCAGTAGGGGACAGGGGGCCTTACAGCCCCAGCATTTT
CDR3 protein: CASRGQGALQPQHF